The present entry profiles one TCR beta chain with its context. Antigen specificity is unknown. Assay: immunoSEQ multiplex PCR; the TCRdb copy retains only in-frame clones and omits some. The profile shows approximately 69,000 clones, roughly 92% of them singletons. The data were taken from a study of OX40 agonist ivuxolimab in advanced cancers. Across the whole study: Patients were dosed with the agonistic anti-OX40 (CD134) antibody ivuxolimab. General study results and limits: Some patients who did not respond also had low normalized T-cell clonal expansion.

The material sequenced was CD4+ or CD8+ T cells sorted from blood, taken in a trial of the OX40 agonist ivuxolimab. This TCR was recovered from an adult with an advanced solid tumor such as melanoma, head and neck, liver or kidney cancer.

The CDR3 here is CASKPAQVMNTEAFF. The CDR3, as DNA: TGTGCCAGCAAACCCGCACAGGTAATGAACACTGAAGCTTTCTTT. The chain links TRBV27 to TRBJ1-1; possibly TRBD1 for D (5 bases). From germline, CDR1 is MNHEY and CDR2 SMNVEV (reference sequence). Trimming shortened V by 7 bases and J by 0 bases, and 15 bases separated the two germline ends. CDR3 length: 15 amino acids.